These 4 T cell receptor beta chains were sequenced from one sample in a study of blood T cell repertoires in COVID-19. Repertoires were generated with immunoSEQ multiplex PCR, while TCRdb's copy carries only in-frame clones and drops some. The sample shows about 500,000 clones, roughly nine tenths of them seen only once. Sequencing used PBMCs or T cells enriched from blood (not recorded which). These receptors were obtained from a woman aged 18 to 35 who had recovered from COVID-19.

The chain uses TRBV6-5 and TRBJ2-7; TRBD2 agrees at 10 bases. V lost 5 bases, J lost 2 bases, and 3 bases stayed unmatched. Germline CDR1 is MNHEY and CDR2 is SVGAGI. The CDR3 totals 14 residues. In DNA form, the CDR3 reads TGTGCCAGCAGTAAGGGACTAGCGACCTACGAGCAGTACTTC. It translates to CASSKGLATYEQYF.

The chain is built from TRBV7-2 and TRBJ2-7; 7 positions match TRBD2. After removal of 2 bases from V and 2 bases from J, the junction contained 6 bases not matched to a gene. This CDR3 has 15 amino acids. CDR1 and CDR2 (germline): SGHTA, FQGNSA. The CDR3, as DNA: TGTGCCAGCAGCTTATCCGGGGGGACGACCTACGAGCAGTACTTC. This translates into CASSLSGGTTYEQYF. The whole variable domain, remainder taken from reference TRBV7-2 and TRBJ2-7, is GAGVSQSPSNKVTEKGKDVELRCDPISGHTALYWYRQSLGQGLEFLIYFQGNSAPDKSGLPSDRFSAERTGGSVSTLTIQRTQQEDSAVYLCASSLSGGTTYEQYFGPGTRLTVT.

This chain uses TRBV5-1 with TRBJ2-5; 13 bases line up with TRBD2. This CDR3 has 19 residues. V was pared by 0 bases and J by 1 base, with 9 bases of the junction left unmatched. Germline assignment: CDR1 SGHRS and CDR2 YFSETQ. The CDR3 DNA is TGCGCCAGCAGCTTGGCCGGGTCGGGACTAGCGGGGATCCAAGAGACCCAGTACTTC. The encoded protein is CASSLAGSGLAGIQETQYF.

In its sample, this clone was seen once. CDR3: CASSIGGANEKLFF. The DNA of the CDR3 is TGTGCCAGTAGTATTGGGGGCGCGAATGAAAAACTGTTTTTT. V and J are TRBV19 and TRBJ1-4; a weak D match, TRBD1 (6 bases). Trimming took 3 bases from V and 5 from J, leaving 10 bases between them. Germline CDR1 reads LNHDA; CDR2 reads SQIVND (reference sequence). The CDR3 length is 14 residues.